Following are 29 T cell receptor beta chains from one sample sequenced in a study of T cell responses to AZD1222 COVID-19 vaccine. The data were produced by immunoSEQ multiplex PCR, yet TCRdb's version contains in-frame clones alone and is incomplete. The sample yields roughly 130,000 clones, around nine tenths seen once. This specimen consisted of peripheral blood, obtained 28 days after the second AZD1222 dose. These receptors were collected from an adult who received the AZD1222 COVID-19 vaccine.

The chain is built from TRBV7-3 and TRBJ2-2; tentative D call: TRBD1 (7 bases). Trimming stripped 5 bases from V and 6 bases from J, with 13 bases between. Germline V gene lookup returns CDR1 SGHTA and CDR2 FQGTGA. The CDR3 is 14 residues long. CDR3 in DNA: TGTGCCAGCAGCCCGGGGGACAGCGCCGGGGAGCTGTTTTTT. Translated: CASSPGDSAGELFF.

This chain connects TRBV5-1 to TRBJ1-1, with D possibly matching TRBD1 (5 bases). Between the trimmed V and J ends, which lost 7 bases and 1 base, there was a span of 11 bases. The CDR3 contains 13 residues. The germline gives CDR1 SGHRS, CDR2 YFSETQ. The CDR3 loop is CASSRGPNTEAFF. In nucleotides, the CDR3 is TGCGCCAGCTCCCGGGGACCGAACACTGAAGCTTTCTTT.

V usage is TRBV29-1 and J usage is TRBJ2-5; the D call may be TRBD1 or TRBD2 (7 bases each). Germline assignment: CDR1 SQVTM and CDR2 ANQGSEA. The V end was cut by 0 bases, the J end by 0 bases, with 14 bases between. The CDR3 is made up of 16 amino acids. For the CDR3, the DNA is TGCAGCGTTGAAGATGGGAGGGACAGAGACCAAGAGACCCAGTACTTC. Translating gives CSVEDGRDRDQETQYF. The full variable domain, completed using reference TRBV29-1 and TRBJ2-5, is SAVISQKPSRDICQRGTSLTIQCQVDSQVTMMFWYRQQPGQSLTLIATANQGSEATYESGFVIDKFPISRPNLTFSTLTVSNMSPEDSSIYLCSVEDGRDRDQETQYFGPGTRLLVL.

The chain recombines TRBV29-1 with TRBJ1-1; D call uncertain. Germline lookup yields CDR1 SQVTM and CDR2 ANQGSEA. This CDR3 is built from 11 residues. V shed 7 bases and J shed 1 base, with 7 bases lying between them. The CDR3 loop reads CSGRQNTEAFF. CDR3 DNA: TGCAGCGGACGGCAGAACACTGAAGCTTTCTTT.

The V gene is TRBV18, the J gene TRBJ1-5; D might be TRBD1 (5 bases). V dropped 5 bases and J dropped 7 bases, with 12 bases sitting between them. Germline CDR1 KGHSH, CDR2 LQKENI. The CDR3 runs to 13 residues. The CDR3 DNA reads as TGTGCCAGCTCAACAGGAACTCGGCAGCCCCAGCATTTT. It yields the protein CASSTGTRQPQHF.

This clone was seen only a few times. The chain combines TRBV9 with TRBJ1-3; the D is unclear. The CDR3 is 12 amino acids. The V gene's germline CDR1 is SGDLS and CDR2 YYNGEE. The V end was cut by 3 bases, the J end by 4 bases, with 5 bases between. The DNA for the CDR3 is TGTGCCAGCAGCGCCAGAGGAAACACCATATATTTT. As protein: CASSARGNTIYF.

The J gene is TRBJ2-3, the V gene TRBV4-2; TRBD2 matches 16 bases. Looked up from germline, CDR1 is LGHNA and CDR2 is YNFKEQ. This CDR3 has 20 residues. With 2 bases clipped from V and 2 bases from J, the junction kept 10 bases outside the gene matches. The CDR3 DNA follows: TGTGCCAGCAGCCAACTTTCCGGGACTAGCGGGGGGGCCCTCACAGATACGCAGTATTTT. Translating gives CASSQLSGTSGGALTDTQYF.

This sequence joins TRBV7-9 and TRBJ1-1, with D possibly being TRBD1 (5 bases). V gave up 5 bases and J gave up 8 bases, with 15 bases separating them. The germline gives CDR1 SEHNR, CDR2 FQNEAQ (reference sequence). This CDR3 spans 13 amino acids. CDR3 residues: CASSPGLGKEAFF. As DNA, the CDR3 is TGTGCCAGCAGCCCGGGACTGGGAAAAGAAGCTTTCTTT. The entire variable domain, with the rest obtained from reference TRBV7-9 and TRBJ1-1, is as follows: DTGVSQNPRHKITKRGQNVTFRCDPISEHNRLYWYRQTLGQGPEFLTYFQNEAQLEKSRLLSDRFSAERPKGSFSTLEIQRTEQGDSAMYLCASSPGLGKEAFFGQGTRLTVV.

The J gene is TRBJ2-2, the V gene TRBV28; 9 bases match TRBD1. V shed 6 bases, J shed 4 bases, and the junction held 9 bases outside the gene matches. The CDR3 loop spans 16 amino acids. Germline CDR1 and CDR2: MDHEN and SYDVKM. The CDR3 loop is CASSQGDRAPTGELFF. The CDR3 bases are TGTGCCAGCAGCCAAGGGGACAGGGCCCCCACCGGGGAGCTGTTTTTT.

This clone was seen only once. The gene calls are TRBV10-3 and TRBJ2-5; D is ambiguous. This CDR3 comprises 11 residues. The germline gives CDR1 ENHRY, CDR2 SYGVKD. V lost 1 base and J lost 6, with 3 bases in between. In DNA form, the CDR3 reads TGTGCCATCAGTGAGTTGAAGACCCAGTACTTC. As protein: CAISELKTQYF.

The chain joins TRBV19 to TRBJ2-4; 8 bases are shared with TRBD1. This CDR3 spans 15 amino acids. The V segment lost 6 bases and the J segment 3 bases; nucleotides outside the gene matches: 7. Germline-derived CDR1 and CDR2 are LNHDA and SQIVND (reference sequence). The CDR3: CASSTQTGVKNIQYF. Written as DNA, the CDR3 is TGTGCCAGTAGCACCCAGACAGGGGTCAAAAACATTCAGTACTTC.

The chain is built from TRBV4-1 and TRBJ1-4; D may be TRBD1 (6 bases). The V end was cut by 0 bases, the J end by 2 bases, with 10 bases between. Germline CDR1 reads MGHRA; CDR2 reads YSYEKL. The CDR3 covers 16 residues. CDR3 nucleotides: TGCGCCAGCAGCCAAGAGTCCGGGGGCACTAATGAAAAACTGTTTTTT. Its protein is CASSQESGGTNEKLFF.

This clone came up once. The rearrangement uses TRBV5-6 and TRBJ1-1, with D maybe TRBD1 (6 bases). The CDR3 length is 13 residues. Trimming removed 0 bases from V and 11 bases from J, with 14 bases in between. Germline CDR1 SGHDT, CDR2 YYEEEE. The DNA of the CDR3 is TGTGCCAGCAGCTTGGAGGGGGTCTGGAATGCTTTCTTT. This codes for CASSLEGVWNAFF.

The chain joins TRBV2 to TRBJ1-5, with unresolved D. V was shortened by 3 bases and J by 5 bases, with 5 bases between the two germline ends. The V gene's germline CDR1 is SNHLY and CDR2 FYNNEI. CDR3 length: 12 residues. CDR3 sequence reads: CASSEEDQPQHF. DNA for the CDR3: TGTGCCAGCAGTGAGGAAGATCAGCCCCAGCATTTT.

The CDR3 DNA reads TGTGCCAGCAGCCCCGGCGGGAGCGAGCAGTACTTC. Its translation is CASSPGGSEQYF. The V gene is TRBV12-3 or TRBV12-4, the J gene TRBJ2-7; TRBD2 agrees at 7 bases. The V segment lost 6 bases and the J segment 6 bases; nucleotides outside the gene matches: 5. The CDR3 covers 12 residues.

This CDR3 is CSVEQSFSGNTIYF. CDR3 nucleotide sequence: TGCAGCGTTGAACAGAGCTTCTCTGGAAACACCATATATTTT. J is TRBJ1-3 and V is TRBV29-1, with unresolved D. Per the germline V gene, CDR1 is SQVTM and CDR2 is ANQGSEA. This CDR3 region has 14 residues. The germline V and J ends were trimmed by 2 bases and 0 bases, with 8 bases remaining between them.

V is TRBV6-4 and J is TRBJ2-3; perhaps TRBD1 as D (5 bases). The V and J ends lost 0 bases and 1 base respectively, with 8 bases between them. This CDR3 comprises 15 residues. Germline V lookup: CDR1 MRHNA, CDR2 SNTAGT. CDR3 nucleotides: TGTGCCAGCAGTGACTCGGAAGGGGGCACAGATACGCAGTATTTT. Translated: CASSDSEGGTDTQYF.

The genes are TRBV18 and TRBJ1-6; no definite D call. Germline CDR1 reads KGHSH; CDR2 reads LQKENI. The CDR3 consists of 13 residues. V shed 3 bases and J shed 14 bases, with 14 bases lying between them. In DNA form, the CDR3 reads TGTGCCAGCTCACCGGGCAGAGCGGCTACCCTCCACTTT. Translated: CASSPGRAATLHF.

The rearrangement joins TRBV2 to TRBJ2-1; 10 nucleotides match TRBD1. This CDR3 comprises 14 residues. After removal of 8 bases from V and 4 bases from J, the junction contained 5 bases not matched to a gene. The germline V gene encodes CDR1 SNHLY and CDR2 FYNNEI. CDR3 protein: CASGGQGSYNEQFF. Written as DNA, the CDR3 is TGTGCCAGCGGGGGACAGGGGTCTTACAATGAGCAGTTCTTC.

This chain connects TRBV27 to TRBJ2-7; perhaps TRBD1 as D (5 bases). The germline gives CDR1 MNHEY, CDR2 SMNVEV (reference sequence). V lost 0 bases and J lost 0, with 9 bases in between. The CDR3 totals 15 residues. The chain's CDR3 is CASSLSHRSSYEQYF. The CDR3 nucleotides are TGTGCCAGCAGTTTATCCCACAGGAGCTCCTACGAGCAGTACTTC.

The rearrangement joins TRBV3-1 (or the pseudogene TRBV3-2) to TRBJ2-1; D is unclear. This CDR3 region has 16 residues. The germline gives CDR1 LGHDT, CDR2 YNNKEL (reference sequence). With 1 base removed from V and 3 bases from J, the gap between germline ends came to 13 bases. In DNA, the CDR3 is TGTGCCAGCAGCCAAGTTCTAGGCCTCCTCTACAATGAGCAGTTCTTC. Protein sequence: CASSQVLGLLYNEQFF.

The chain combines TRBV20-1 with TRBJ1-5, with TRBD1 as a possible D gene (5 bases). The V and J ends lost 3 bases and 4 bases respectively, with 7 bases between them. The CDR3 is made up of 12 amino acids. Germline V gene lookup returns CDR1 DFQATT and CDR2 SNEGSKA (reference sequence). In DNA form, the CDR3 reads TGCAGTGCTAGTGCAGGGAATCAGCCCCAGCATTTT. As protein: CSASAGNQPQHF.

This chain links TRBV6-5 with TRBJ1-2; D uncertain. CDR1 MNHEY and CDR2 SVGAGI come from the germline V gene. Trimming removed 2 bases from V and 1 base from J, with 14 bases in between. This CDR3 has 16 amino acids. CDR3 residues: CASSYTPSGVNYGYTF. The CDR3 region has the DNA TGTGCCAGCAGTTACACCCCCTCAGGCGTTAACTATGGCTACACCTTC.

As DNA, the CDR3 is TGTGCCAGCAGTGAGACAGGGGCCGCGGGGACCCAGCATTTT. Translated: CASSETGAAGTQHF. This chain connects TRBV2 to TRBJ1-5, with 8 positions matching TRBD1. With 3 bases clipped from V and 11 bases from J, the junction kept 9 bases outside the gene matches. The CDR3 is made up of 14 amino acids. Germline V lookup: CDR1 SNHLY, CDR2 FYNNEI.

J is TRBJ1-1 and V is TRBV19, with TRBD1 identical over 10 bases. The CDR3 spans 16 residues. After removal of 6 bases from V and 4 bases from J, the junction contained 11 bases not matched to a gene. CDR1 is LNHDA, CDR2 SQIVND, per germline (reference sequence). The CDR3 loop reads CASSSGNGQGGTEAFF. CDR3 DNA sequence: TGTGCCAGTAGCTCCGGGAACGGACAGGGGGGCACTGAAGCTTTCTTT.

This clone was recorded a few times. J is TRBJ2-1 and V is TRBV11-3, with TRBD2 identical over 8 bases. J lost 9 bases, V lost 5 bases, and 12 bases had no gene match. Germline values: CDR1 SGHNT, CDR2 YENEEA. The length of the CDR3 is 15 residues. CDR3 amino acids: CASSGIGAGVSEQFF. CDR3 bases: TGTGCCAGCAGCGGCATTGGAGCGGGAGTTAGTGAGCAGTTCTTC.

The V call is TRBV6-5, the J call TRBJ2-1; D is uncertain. The V gene's germline CDR1 is MNHEY and CDR2 SVGAGI. Trimming pared 0 bases from V and 6 bases from J, leaving 12 bases between. CDR3 length: 15 amino acids. The CDR3 nucleotides read TGTGCCAGCAGTTACTCGAGCTCTAGGGCCAATGAGCAGTTCTTC. It encodes CASSYSSSRANEQFF.

The chain joins TRBV27 to TRBJ2-7, with 8 bases matching TRBD1. Germline loops: CDR1 MNHEY, CDR2 SMNVEV (reference sequence). Trimming removed 10 bases from V and 4 bases from J; junction bases left unmatched: 12. This CDR3 contains 14 residues. The CDR3 loop is CATLSRQGSYEQYF. CDR3 nucleotides: TGTGCCACCCTAAGTCGACAGGGGTCGTACGAGCAGTACTTC.

V gene TRBV4-1 combines with J gene TRBJ2-3, with 8 bases matching TRBD2. The CDR3 contains 17 residues. After removal of 1 base from V and 7 bases from J, the junction contained 13 bases not matched to a gene. Germline-derived CDR1 and CDR2 are MGHRA and YSYEKL. CDR3: CASSQVASGRSWYTQYF. In nucleotides, the CDR3 is TGCGCCAGCAGCCAAGTCGCAAGCGGGAGAAGTTGGTATACGCAGTATTTT.